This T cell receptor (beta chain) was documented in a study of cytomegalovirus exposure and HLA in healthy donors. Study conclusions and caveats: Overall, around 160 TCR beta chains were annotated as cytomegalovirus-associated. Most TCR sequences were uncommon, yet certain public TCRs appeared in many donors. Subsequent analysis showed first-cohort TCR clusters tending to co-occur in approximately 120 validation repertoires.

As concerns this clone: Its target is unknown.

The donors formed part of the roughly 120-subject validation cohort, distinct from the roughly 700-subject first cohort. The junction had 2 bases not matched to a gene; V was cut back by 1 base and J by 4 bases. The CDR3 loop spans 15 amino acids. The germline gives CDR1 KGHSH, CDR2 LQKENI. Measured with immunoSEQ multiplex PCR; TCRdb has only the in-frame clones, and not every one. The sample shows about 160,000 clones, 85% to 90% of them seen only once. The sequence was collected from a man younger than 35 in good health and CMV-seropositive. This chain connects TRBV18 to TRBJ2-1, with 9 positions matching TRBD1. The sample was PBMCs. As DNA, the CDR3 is TGTGCCAGCTCACCACTGGACAGGGGATACAATGAGCAGTTCTTC. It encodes CASSPLDRGYNEQFF.